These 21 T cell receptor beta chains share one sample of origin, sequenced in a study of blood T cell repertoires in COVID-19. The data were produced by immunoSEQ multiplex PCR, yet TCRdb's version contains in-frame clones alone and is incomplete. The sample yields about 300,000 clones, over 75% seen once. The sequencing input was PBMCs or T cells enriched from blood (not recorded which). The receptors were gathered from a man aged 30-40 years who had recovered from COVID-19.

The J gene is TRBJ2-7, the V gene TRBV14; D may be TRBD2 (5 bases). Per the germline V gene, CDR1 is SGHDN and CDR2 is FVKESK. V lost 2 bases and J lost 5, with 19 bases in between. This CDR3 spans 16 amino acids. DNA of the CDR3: TGTGCCAGCAGCCAACCACTGGGGAGTATCGGGAACGAGCAGTACTTC. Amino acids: CASSQPLGSIGNEQYF.

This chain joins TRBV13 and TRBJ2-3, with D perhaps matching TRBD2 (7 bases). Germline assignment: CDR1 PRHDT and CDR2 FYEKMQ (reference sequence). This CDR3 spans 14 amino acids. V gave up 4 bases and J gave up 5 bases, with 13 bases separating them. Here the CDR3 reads CASSSRGAKDTQYF. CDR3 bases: TGTGCCAGCAGCTCTCGGGGGGCCAAAGATACGCAGTATTTT.

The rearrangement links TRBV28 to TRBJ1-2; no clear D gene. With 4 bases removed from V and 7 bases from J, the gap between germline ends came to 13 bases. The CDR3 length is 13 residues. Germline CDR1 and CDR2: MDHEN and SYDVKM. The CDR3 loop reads CASSSPGIGGYTF. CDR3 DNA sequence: TGTGCCAGCAGTTCTCCCGGGATCGGTGGCTACACCTTC.

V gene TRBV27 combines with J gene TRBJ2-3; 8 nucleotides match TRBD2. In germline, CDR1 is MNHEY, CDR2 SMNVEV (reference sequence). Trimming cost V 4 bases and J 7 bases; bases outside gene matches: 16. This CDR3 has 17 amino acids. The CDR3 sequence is CASSYEVGLAGSNTQYF. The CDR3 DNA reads TGTGCCAGCAGTTATGAGGTCGGGCTAGCGGGTAGTAATACGCAGTATTTT.

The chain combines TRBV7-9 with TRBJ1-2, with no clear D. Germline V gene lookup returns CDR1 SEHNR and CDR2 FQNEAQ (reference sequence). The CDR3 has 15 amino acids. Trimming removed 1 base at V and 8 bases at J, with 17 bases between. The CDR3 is CASSLGLLPQEGYTF. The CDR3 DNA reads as TGTGCCAGCAGCTTAGGTCTGCTCCCTCAGGAAGGCTACACCTTC. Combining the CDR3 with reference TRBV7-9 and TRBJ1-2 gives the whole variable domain DTGVSQNPRHKITKRGQNVTFRCDPISEHNRLYWYRQTLGQGPEFLTYFQNEAQLEKSRLLSDRFSAERPKGSFSTLEIQRTEQGDSAMYLCASSLGLLPQEGYTFGSGTRLTVV.

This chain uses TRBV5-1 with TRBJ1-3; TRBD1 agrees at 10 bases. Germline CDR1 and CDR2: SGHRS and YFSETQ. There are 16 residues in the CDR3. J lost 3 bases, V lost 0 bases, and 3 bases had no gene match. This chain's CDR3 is CASSLATGGSGNTIYF. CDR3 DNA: TGCGCCAGCAGCTTGGCGACAGGGGGCAGTGGAAACACCATATATTTT.

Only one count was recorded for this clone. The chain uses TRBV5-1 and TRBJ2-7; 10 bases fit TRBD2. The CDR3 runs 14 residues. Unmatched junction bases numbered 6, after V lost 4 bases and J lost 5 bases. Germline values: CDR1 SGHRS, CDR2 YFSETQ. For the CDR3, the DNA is TGCGCCAGCAGCCGTAGCGGGGGGTACGACGAGCAGTACTTC. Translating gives CASSRSGGYDEQYF. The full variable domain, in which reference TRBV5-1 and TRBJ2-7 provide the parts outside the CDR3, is KAGVTQTPRYLIKTRGQQVTLSCSPISGHRSVSWYQQTPGQGLQFLFEYFSETQRNKGNFPGRFSGRQFSNSRSEMNVSTLELGDSALYLCASSRSGGYDEQYFGPGTRLTVT.

This CDR3 reads CASSLSAYNTGELFF. CDR3 in DNA: TGTGCCAGCAGCTTAAGCGCCTACAACACCGGGGAGCTGTTTTTT. This chain links TRBV7-2 with TRBJ2-2; D gene uncertain. Trimming left V 2 bases short and J 2 bases short, with 9 bases between. The CDR3 runs to 15 residues. The germline CDR1 and CDR2 sequences are SGHTA and FQGNSA. Drawing the rest from reference TRBV7-2 and TRBJ2-2, the complete variable domain is GAGVSQSPSNKVTEKGKDVELRCDPISGHTALYWYRQSLGQGLEFLIYFQGNSAPDKSGLPSDRFSAERTGGSVSTLTIQRTQQEDSAVYLCASSLSAYNTGELFFGEGSRLTVL.

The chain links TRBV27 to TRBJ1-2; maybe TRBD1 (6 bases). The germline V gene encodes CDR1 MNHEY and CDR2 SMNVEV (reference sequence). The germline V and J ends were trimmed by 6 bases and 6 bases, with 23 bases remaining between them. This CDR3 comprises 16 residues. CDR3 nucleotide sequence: TGTGCCAGCAGACCTGGGGGGGAGGAGGGGGTTGATGGCTACACCTTC. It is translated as CASRPGGEEGVDGYTF.

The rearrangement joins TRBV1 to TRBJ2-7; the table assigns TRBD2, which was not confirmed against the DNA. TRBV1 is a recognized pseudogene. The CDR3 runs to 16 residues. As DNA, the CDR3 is TGCACCAGCAGCCAAGAGCGGAGGACTCCCTCCTACGAGCAGTACTTC. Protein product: CTSSQERRTPSYEQYF.

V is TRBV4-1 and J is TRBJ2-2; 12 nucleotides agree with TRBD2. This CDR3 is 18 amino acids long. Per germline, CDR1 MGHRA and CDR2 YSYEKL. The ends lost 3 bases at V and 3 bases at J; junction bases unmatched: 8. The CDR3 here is CASSHLLAGGPDTGELFF. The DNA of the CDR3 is TGCGCCAGCAGCCACTTGCTAGCGGGAGGGCCCGACACCGGGGAGCTGTTTTTT.

The CDR3 spells CATSPKGLPDTQYF. CDR3 in DNA: TGTGCCACCAGCCCCAAGGGACTCCCAGATACGCAGTATTTT. The J gene is TRBJ2-3, the V gene TRBV15; the D gene is possibly TRBD2 (6 bases). V was trimmed by 5 bases and J by 4 bases, leaving 13 bases between them. CDR1 and CDR2 (germline): LNHNV, YYDKDF (reference sequence). The CDR3 contains 14 residues.

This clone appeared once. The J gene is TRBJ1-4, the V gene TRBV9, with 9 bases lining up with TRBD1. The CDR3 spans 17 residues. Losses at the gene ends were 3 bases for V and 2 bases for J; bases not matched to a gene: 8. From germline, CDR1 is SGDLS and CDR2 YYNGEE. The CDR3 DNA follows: TGTGCCAGCAGCGCCCAGACAGGGGGAGGGACTAATGAAAAACTGTTTTTT. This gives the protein CASSAQTGGGTNEKLFF.

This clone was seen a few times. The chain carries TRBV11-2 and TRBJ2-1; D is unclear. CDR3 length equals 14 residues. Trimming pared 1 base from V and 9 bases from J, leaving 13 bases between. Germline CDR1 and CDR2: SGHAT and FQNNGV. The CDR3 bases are TGTGCCAGCAGCTTAGGCGTGTCTAGGAGTGAGCAGTTCTTC. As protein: CASSLGVSRSEQFF.

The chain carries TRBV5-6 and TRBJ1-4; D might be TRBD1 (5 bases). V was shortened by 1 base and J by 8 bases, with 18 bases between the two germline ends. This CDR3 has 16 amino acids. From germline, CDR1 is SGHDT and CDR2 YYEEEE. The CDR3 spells CASSLRGSGRGEKLFF. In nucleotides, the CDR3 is TGTGCCAGCAGCTTGCGGGGGTCAGGCCGTGGAGAAAAACTGTTTTTT.

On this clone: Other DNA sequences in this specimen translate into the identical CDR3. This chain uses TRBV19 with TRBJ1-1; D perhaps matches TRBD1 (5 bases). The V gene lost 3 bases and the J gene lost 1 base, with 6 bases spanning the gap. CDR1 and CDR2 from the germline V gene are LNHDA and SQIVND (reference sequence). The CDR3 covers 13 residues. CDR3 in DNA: TGTGCCAGTAGTATCGGGGGGAACACTGAAGCTTTCTTT. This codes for CASSIGGNTEAFF. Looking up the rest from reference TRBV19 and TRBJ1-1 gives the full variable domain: DGGITQSPKYLFRKEGQNVTLSCEQNLNHDAMYWYRQDPGQGLRLIYYSQIVNDFQKGDIAEGYSVSREKKESFPLTVTSAQKNPTAFYLCASSIGGNTEAFFGQGTRLTVV.

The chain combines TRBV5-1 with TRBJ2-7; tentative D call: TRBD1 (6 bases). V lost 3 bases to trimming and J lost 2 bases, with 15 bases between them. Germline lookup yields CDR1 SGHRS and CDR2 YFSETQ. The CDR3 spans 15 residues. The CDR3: CASSSEGGPAYEQYF. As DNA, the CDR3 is TGCGCCAGCAGCTCCGAAGGGGGACCGGCCTACGAGCAGTACTTC.

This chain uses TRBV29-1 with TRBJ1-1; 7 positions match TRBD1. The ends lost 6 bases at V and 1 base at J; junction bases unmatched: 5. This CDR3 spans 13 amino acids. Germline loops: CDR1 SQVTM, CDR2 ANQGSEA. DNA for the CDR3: TGCAGCGTCCCAACAGGGGCGAACACTGAAGCTTTCTTT. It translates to CSVPTGANTEAFF.

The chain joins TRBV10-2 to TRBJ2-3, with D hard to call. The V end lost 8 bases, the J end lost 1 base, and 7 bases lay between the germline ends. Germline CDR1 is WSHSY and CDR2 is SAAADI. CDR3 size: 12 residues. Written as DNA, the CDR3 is TGCGCCAGCTCGCTACGCACAGATACGCAGTATTTT. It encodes CASSLRTDTQYF.

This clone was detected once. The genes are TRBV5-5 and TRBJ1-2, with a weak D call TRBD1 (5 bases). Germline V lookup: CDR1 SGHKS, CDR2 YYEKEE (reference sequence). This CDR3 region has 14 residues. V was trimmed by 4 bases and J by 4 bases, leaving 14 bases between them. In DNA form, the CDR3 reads TGTGCCAGCAGCACACGACAGCGAGTCTATGGCTACACCTTC. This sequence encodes CASSTRQRVYGYTF.

The CDR3 sequence: CASGTERPIAGPINEQFF. CDR3 bases: TGTGCTAGTGGTACCGAACGCCCTATAGCGGGACCCATCAATGAGCAGTTCTTC. J is TRBJ2-1 and V is TRBV12-5; 8 nucleotides match TRBD2. The junction had 18 bases not matched to a gene; V was cut back by 5 bases and J by 6 bases. The CDR3 contains 18 residues. Per the germline V gene, CDR1 is LGHNT and CDR2 is FRNRAP. The full variable domain, with the rest looked up from reference TRBV12-5 and TRBJ2-1, is DARVTQTPRHKVTEMGQEVTMRCQPILGHNTVFWYRQTMMQGLELLAYFRNRAPLDDSGMPKDRFSAEMPDATLATLKIQPSEPRDSAVYFCASGTERPIAGPINEQFFGPGTRLTVL.